Detailed here is one TCR beta chain. The source of the sample is a study of tumor-infiltrating lymphocytes in localized non-small cell lung cancer. CDR3 length: 14 residues. Germline-derived CDR1 and CDR2 are SGHTA and FQGTGA. V was shortened by 2 bases and J by 14 bases, with 20 bases between the two germline ends. Only in-frame clones appear in the TCRdb table, and some are missing; sequencing was by immunoSEQ multiplex PCR. The sample shows approximately 10,000 clones, 60% to 70% of them seen only once. This receptor was identified in a human donor with non-small cell lung cancer. V gene TRBV7-3 combines with J gene TRBJ2-3; TRBD1 is a possible D gene (6 bases). The sample consisted of uninvolved lung tissue not adjacent to the tumor. The CDR3 DNA sequence: TGTGCCAGCAGCTTAGATCCCGGTACAGGGTTATCGTATTTT. It is translated as CASSLDPGTGLSYF. Full variable domain (rest looked up from reference TRBV7-3 and TRBJ2-3): GAGVSQTPSNKVTEKGKYVELRCDPISGHTALYWYRQSLGQGPEFLIYFQGTGAADDSGLPNDRFFAVRPEGSVSTLKIQRTERGDSAVYLCASSLDPGTGLSYFGPGTRLTVL.